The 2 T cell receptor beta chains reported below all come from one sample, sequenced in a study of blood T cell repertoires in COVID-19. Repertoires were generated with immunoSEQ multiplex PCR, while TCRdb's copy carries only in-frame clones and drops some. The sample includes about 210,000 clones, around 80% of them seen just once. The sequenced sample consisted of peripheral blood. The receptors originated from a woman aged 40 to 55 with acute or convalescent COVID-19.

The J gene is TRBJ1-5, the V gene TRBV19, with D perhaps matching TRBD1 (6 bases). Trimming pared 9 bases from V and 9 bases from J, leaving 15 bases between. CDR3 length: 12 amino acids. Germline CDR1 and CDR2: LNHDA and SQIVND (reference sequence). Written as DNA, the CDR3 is TGTGCCAGCACCAGGGGTACTGGGCCCCAGCATTTT. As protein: CASTRGTGPQHF.

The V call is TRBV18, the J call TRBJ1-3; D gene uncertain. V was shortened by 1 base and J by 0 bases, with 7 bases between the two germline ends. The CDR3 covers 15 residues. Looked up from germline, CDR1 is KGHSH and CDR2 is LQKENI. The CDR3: CASSPQEGSGNTIYF. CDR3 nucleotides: TGTGCCAGCTCACCACAGGAGGGCTCTGGAAACACCATATATTTT. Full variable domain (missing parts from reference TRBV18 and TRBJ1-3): NAGVMQNPRHLVRRRGQEARLRCSPMKGHSHVYWYRQLPEEGLKFMVYLQKENIIDESGMPKERFSAEFPKEGPSILRIQQVVRGDSAAYFCASSPQEGSGNTIYFGEGSWLTVV.